The 24 T cell receptor beta chains below were found in one sample sequenced in a study of CD8+ T cells in alopecia areata. Indicated treatment: oral pan-JAK inhibitor, 5-10 mg twice daily. Following extraction, RNA underwent reverse transcription to cDNA, which served as the sequencing template. Sequencing was performed with immunoSEQ multiplex PCR; in TCRdb, only in-frame clones are kept and a portion is missing. The sample lists 150,000 to 200,000 clones, roughly 60% occurring once. Material: CD4+ T cells sorted from blood, obtained around week 55, from a patient treated with tofacitinib. These TCRs come from a human donor with alopecia areata.

This chain connects TRBV7-9 to TRBJ2-6, with D hard to call. The CDR3 has 16 amino acids. The germline V gene has CDR1 SEHNR and CDR2 FQNEAQ (reference sequence). The V end lost 5 bases, the J end lost 0 bases, and 11 bases lay between the germline ends. CDR3 nucleotides: TGTGCCAGCAGCCCTAGTCCCCTCTCTGGGGCCAACGTCCTGACTTTC. Amino acids: CASSPSPLSGANVLTF.

This chain connects TRBV5-1 to TRBJ2-1, with TRBD1 as a possible D gene (5 bases). The CDR3 is 15 residues long. V was clipped by 0 bases and J by 2 bases, with 9 bases between them. CDR1 SGHRS and CDR2 YFSETQ come from the germline V gene. The CDR3, as DNA: TGCGCCAGCAGCTTGGCGCTGGGGCCCTACAATGAGCAGTTCTTC. Translating gives CASSLALGPYNEQFF.

This chain joins TRBV29-1 and TRBJ2-7; 10 bases line up with TRBD2. Trimming cost V 6 bases and J 7 bases; bases outside gene matches: 9. CDR3 length: 13 amino acids. Per the germline V gene, CDR1 is SQVTM and CDR2 is ANQGSEA. CDR3 sequence reads: CSVRLAGGMEQYF. The CDR3 DNA reads TGCAGCGTGAGGTTAGCGGGGGGTATGGAGCAGTACTTC.

This clone was recorded a few times. The rearrangement uses TRBV7-2 and TRBJ2-7, with no clear D. V lost 0 bases to trimming and J lost 0 bases, with 12 bases between them. Germline V gives CDR1 SGHTA, CDR2 FQGNSA. This CDR3 spans 16 amino acids. The CDR3 reads CASSLAPPPSSYEQYF. CDR3 nucleotides: TGTGCCAGCAGCTTAGCTCCCCCGCCTTCCTCCTACGAGCAGTACTTC.

This clone occurred a few times. The rearrangement uses TRBV29-1 and TRBJ2-1; 10 nucleotides line up with TRBD1. Unmatched junction bases numbered 6, after V lost 4 bases and J lost 0 bases. This CDR3 region has 16 residues. From germline, CDR1 is SQVTM and CDR2 ANQGSEA. The CDR3 reads CSVVGTGVGSYNEQFF. CDR3 coding DNA: TGCAGCGTTGTGGGGACAGGGGTAGGCTCCTACAATGAGCAGTTCTTC.

This chain connects TRBV10-3 to TRBJ1-5, with TRBD1 matching 8 bases. CDR3 length equals 17 residues. Per germline, CDR1 ENHRY and CDR2 SYGVKD. Germline trimming cut 2 bases from V and 2 bases from J; bases unmatched to any gene: 8. CDR3: CAISELQGAAGNQPQHF. The CDR3 DNA reads as TGTGCCATCAGTGAGCTTCAGGGGGCAGCGGGCAATCAGCCCCAGCATTTT.

The V and J genes are TRBV29-1 and TRBJ2-5; D tentatively reads TRBD1 or TRBD2 (6 bases each). The V end was cut by 6 bases, the J end by 5 bases, with 16 bases between. Per germline, CDR1 SQVTM and CDR2 ANQGSEA. The CDR3 extends over 13 amino acids. Written as DNA, the CDR3 is TGCAGCGTCGCCCGCCGGGGGCGTGAGACCCAGTACTTC. As protein: CSVARRGRETQYF.

The chain employs TRBV29-1 and TRBJ1-1; D uncertain. This CDR3 region has 12 residues. Germline V gene data show CDR1 as SQVTM and CDR2 as ANQGSEA. Between the trimmed V and J ends, which lost 4 bases and 0 bases, there was a span of 6 bases. CDR3 in amino acids: CSVVPMNTEAFF. The CDR3 nucleotides are TGCAGCGTTGTCCCGATGAACACTGAAGCTTTCTTT.

This rearrangement joins TRBV5-6 to TRBJ2-3; D remains unclear. The ends were cut back, 0 bases at V and 9 bases at J, with 5 bases in the middle. There are 11 residues in the CDR3. Per germline, CDR1 SGHDT and CDR2 YYEEEE. For the CDR3, the DNA is TGTGCCAGCAGCTTGGCAGGAACGCAGTATTTT. This gives the protein CASSLAGTQYF.

V usage is TRBV29-1 and J usage is TRBJ1-2; TRBD1 aligns across 8 bases. J gave up 4 bases and V 0 bases, and 10 bases lay outside the gene matches. The germline V gene encodes CDR1 SQVTM and CDR2 ANQGSEA. CDR3 length: 16 amino acids. The CDR3 region has the DNA TGCAGCGTTGAAGATCTGGACAGGGAAACTCTCTATGGCTACACCTTC. Translating it yields CSVEDLDRETLYGYTF. Variable domain in full (rest from reference TRBV29-1 and TRBJ1-2): SAVISQKPSRDICQRGTSLTIQCQVDSQVTMMFWYRQQPGQSLTLIATANQGSEATYESGFVIDKFPISRPNLTFSTLTVSNMSPEDSSIYLCSVEDLDRETLYGYTFGSGTRLTVV.

This clone was found once. The gene calls are TRBV4-2 and TRBJ2-1; D possibly matches TRBD1 or TRBD2 (5 bases each). This CDR3 has 16 amino acids. V was cut by 0 bases and J by 7 bases, with 16 bases left in between. Germline CDR1 reads LGHNA; CDR2 reads YNFKEQ. The CDR3 nucleotides are TGTGCCAGCAGCCAAGATCGTCGGTGGGGGAAAAATGAGCAGTTCTTC. Translating it yields CASSQDRRWGKNEQFF.

The CDR3: CASSLGGGALNTEAFF. The CDR3 DNA reads TGTGCCAGCAGCTTAGGCGGGGGAGCCCTGAACACTGAAGCTTTCTTT. The V call is TRBV7-2, the J call TRBJ1-1, with D tentatively TRBD1 (5 bases). V shed 1 base and J shed 0 bases, with 12 bases lying between them. The V gene's germline CDR1 is SGHTA and CDR2 FQGNSA. The CDR3 runs to 16 residues.

This sequence joins TRBV6-5 and TRBJ2-7; unclear D gene. The CDR3 is made up of 11 amino acids. Trimming took off 7 bases at V and 6 bases at J, with 10 bases between the two ends. From germline, CDR1 is MNHEY and CDR2 SVGAGI. The CDR3 spells CASIPGGEQYF. The DNA for the CDR3 is TGTGCCAGCATCCCGGGCGGCGAGCAGTACTTC.

The J gene is TRBJ2-5, the V gene TRBV30; a possible D gene is TRBD1 (5 bases). The CDR3 loop spans 13 amino acids. Germline V gene sequence: CDR1 GTSNPN, CDR2 SVGIG (reference sequence). V lost 2 bases to trimming and J lost 2 bases, with 9 bases between them. The CDR3 loop is CAWSTTGQETQYF. The CDR3 nucleotides read TGTGCCTGGAGTACAACAGGACAAGAGACCCAGTACTTC. Full variable domain (rest looked up from reference TRBV30 and TRBJ2-5): SQTIHQWPATLVQPVGSPLSLECTVEGTSNPNLYWYRQAAGRGLQLLFYSVGIGQISSEVPQNLSASRPQDRQFILSSKKLLLSDSGFYLCAWSTTGQETQYFGPGTRLLVL.

J is TRBJ1-4 and V is TRBV7-9, with D unclear. The V gene lost 2 bases and the J gene lost 7 bases, with 5 bases spanning the gap. Germline CDR1 and CDR2: SEHNR and FQNEAQ (reference sequence). The CDR3 length is 12 residues. Here the CDR3 reads CASSLFVEKLFF. In nucleotides, the CDR3 is TGTGCCAGCAGCTTATTCGTTGAAAAACTGTTTTTT.

This clone was detected ten times or more. The chain combines TRBV5-1 with TRBJ2-4; a possible D gene is TRBD2 (5 bases). Per germline, CDR1 SGHRS and CDR2 YFSETQ. V lost 4 bases, J lost 9 bases, and 20 bases lay in between. The CDR3 consists of 15 residues. The CDR3 bases are TGCGCCAGCAGCCCGACTGCAACGGGGAGAGGCATTCAGTACTTC. Translated, it gives CASSPTATGRGIQYF.

This clone was found many times. The chain links TRBV14 to TRBJ1-1, with TRBD1 as a possible D gene (5 bases). Germline lookup yields CDR1 SGHDN and CDR2 FVKESK. Trimming removed 5 bases from V and 1 base from J, with 11 bases in between. The CDR3 is 14 amino acids. The CDR3 protein is CASSTGTANTEAFF. DNA for the CDR3: TGTGCCAGCAGCACCGGGACGGCGAACACTGAAGCTTTCTTT.

The chain has TRBV6-1 and TRBJ2-2; 8 nucleotides align to TRBD1. Germline CDR1 is MNHNS and CDR2 is SASEGT. CDR3 size: 14 residues. Trimming at V came to 5 bases and at J to 4 bases, leaving 3 bases not matched to a gene. The CDR3 protein is CASSQTGGTGELFF. The CDR3 nucleotides read TGTGCCAGCAGTCAAACAGGGGGCACCGGGGAGCTGTTTTTT.

The chain couples TRBV6-6 to TRBJ2-1; 7 bases are a match to TRBD1. Per the germline V gene, CDR1 is MNHNY and CDR2 is SVGAGI (reference sequence). With 9 bases clipped from V and 2 bases from J, the junction kept 4 bases outside the gene matches. The CDR3 extends over 13 amino acids. CDR3 coding DNA: TGTGCCAGTCGACAGGGAGCCTACAATGAGCAGTTCTTC. It encodes CASRQGAYNEQFF.

The gene calls are TRBV12-5 and TRBJ2-5; D gene unclear. Germline V CDR1 and CDR2: LGHNT, FRNRAP. Trimming cost V 6 bases and J 6 bases, with 8 bases left between them. CDR3 length equals 11 residues. The CDR3 nucleotides read TGTGCTAGTGGCGCACGGCAGACCCAGTACTTC. This translates into CASGARQTQYF.

This clone was counted a few times. The CDR3 nucleotides are TGTGCCAGCAGTGAATTGCGGGGGCCCAACCAGTACCAAGAGACCCAGTACTTC. Amino acid sequence: CASSELRGPNQYQETQYF. The genes are TRBV25-1 and TRBJ2-5; TRBD2 is a possible D gene (7 bases). This CDR3 spans 18 amino acids. Germline CDR1 is MGHDK and CDR2 is SYGVNS. V was cut by 1 base and J by 0 bases, with 18 bases left in between.

CDR3 bases: TGTGCCAGCAGTTACGGGGGACGCGGTTGGGGAGCTTTCTTT. The encoded protein is CASSYGGRGWGAFF. The chain recombines TRBV6-5 with TRBJ1-1; tentative D call: TRBD1 (5 bases). The V end lost 2 bases, the J end lost 10 bases, and 17 bases lay between the germline ends. The CDR3 runs 14 residues. The germline gives CDR1 MNHEY, CDR2 SVGAGI.

The rearrangement joins TRBV7-2 to TRBJ2-3; no reliable D call. From germline, CDR1 is SGHTA and CDR2 FQGNSA. This CDR3 is 12 amino acids long. V was shortened by 4 bases and J by 4 bases, with 6 bases between the two germline ends. The CDR3 loop reads CASSSTSDTQYF. CDR3 bases: TGTGCCAGCAGCTCGACTTCAGATACGCAGTATTTT.

This sequence joins TRBV29-1 and TRBJ1-2; D gene uncertain. This CDR3 region has 11 residues. V dropped 7 bases and J dropped 6 bases, with 12 bases sitting between them. Germline V gene lookup returns CDR1 SQVTM and CDR2 ANQGSEA. CDR3 residues: CSGTDRHGYTF. The CDR3 nucleotides are TGCAGCGGGACGGACCGTCATGGCTACACCTTC.